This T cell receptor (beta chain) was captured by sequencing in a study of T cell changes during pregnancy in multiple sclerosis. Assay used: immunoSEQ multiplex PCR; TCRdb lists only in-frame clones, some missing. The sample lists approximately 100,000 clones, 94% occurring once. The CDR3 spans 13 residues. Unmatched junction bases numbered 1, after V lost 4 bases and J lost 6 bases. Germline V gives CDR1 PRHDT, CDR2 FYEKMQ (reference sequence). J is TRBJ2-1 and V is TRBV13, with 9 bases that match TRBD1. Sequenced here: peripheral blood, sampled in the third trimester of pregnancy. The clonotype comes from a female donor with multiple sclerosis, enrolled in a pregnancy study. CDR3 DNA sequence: TGTGCCAGCAGCTCGGACAGGGGCAATGAGCAGTTCTTC. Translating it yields CASSSDRGNEQFF.